The present TCR beta chain was sequenced within a study of cytomegalovirus exposure and HLA in healthy donors. General study results and limits: In an earlier analysis, most TCR beta V segments were productive about 90% or about 30% of the time. Among TCR beta chains, those listed as cytomegalovirus-associated numbered around 180. Trimming of TCR beta V- and J-genes showed a link, identified in a later analysis, to a missense DCLRE1C variant. There were several of the most significant clusters that appeared linked to common viral pathogens in a later analysis.

Researchers ran the PCR with 60 Vbeta and 13 Jbeta primers. Sequenced by immunoSEQ multiplex PCR; TCRdb stores in-frame clones only, minus some. Of approximately 190,000 clones in the sample, 81% were seen once. With respect to this clone: Its antigen is not identified.

CDR1 MNHEY and CDR2 SVGAGI come from the germline V gene. After removal of 5 bases from V and 2 bases from J, the junction contained 2 bases not matched to a gene. The CDR3 has 14 residues. Sequencing was carried out using PBMCs. This sequence joins TRBV6-5 and TRBJ2-5; 10 nucleotides agree with TRBD2. This receptor was obtained from a man aged 40-49 years in good health and CMV-seropositive. CDR3 sequence: CASSLAGAQETQYF. In DNA form, the CDR3 reads TGTGCCAGCAGTCTAGCGGGAGCTCAAGAGACCCAGTACTTC.